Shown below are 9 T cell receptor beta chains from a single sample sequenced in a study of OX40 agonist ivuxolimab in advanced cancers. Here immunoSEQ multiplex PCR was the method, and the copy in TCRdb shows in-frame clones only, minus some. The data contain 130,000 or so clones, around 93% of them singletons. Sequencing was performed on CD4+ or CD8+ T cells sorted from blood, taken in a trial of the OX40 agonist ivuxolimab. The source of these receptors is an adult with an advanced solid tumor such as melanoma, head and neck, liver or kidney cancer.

The CDR3 DNA sequence: TGTGCCAGCAGCTTAGCCGGGAACTATAATTCACCCCTCCACTTT. Its translation: CASSLAGNYNSPLHF. The chain is built from TRBV7-3 and TRBJ1-6; D is unresolved. In germline, CDR1 is SGHTA, CDR2 FQGTGA. The CDR3 runs to 15 residues. V gave up 2 bases and J gave up 3 bases, with 8 bases separating them.

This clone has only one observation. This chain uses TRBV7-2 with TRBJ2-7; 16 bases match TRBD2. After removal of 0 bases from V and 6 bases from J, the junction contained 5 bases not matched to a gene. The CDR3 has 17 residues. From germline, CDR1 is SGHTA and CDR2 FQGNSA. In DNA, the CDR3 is TGTGCCAGCAGCTTAGCCGGGACTAGCGGGGGGGCCGGCGAGCAGTACTTC. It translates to CASSLAGTSGGAGEQYF.

Here the CDR3 reads CAWSGPGAYEQYF. The CDR3 DNA is TGTGCCTGGAGTGGCCCAGGAGCCTACGAGCAGTACTTC. The V gene is TRBV30, the J gene TRBJ2-7; no clear D. Between the trimmed V and J ends, which lost 1 base and 2 bases, there was a span of 9 bases. The length of the CDR3 is 13 residues. The germline V gene has CDR1 GTSNPN and CDR2 SVGIG (reference sequence).

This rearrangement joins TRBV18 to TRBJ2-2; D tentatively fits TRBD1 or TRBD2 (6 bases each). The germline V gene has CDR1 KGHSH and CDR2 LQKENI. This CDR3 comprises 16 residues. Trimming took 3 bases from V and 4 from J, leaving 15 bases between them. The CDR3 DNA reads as TGTGCCAGCTCACCGTTGGAGGGGGGACTCACCGGGGAGCTGTTTTTT. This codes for CASSPLEGGLTGELFF.

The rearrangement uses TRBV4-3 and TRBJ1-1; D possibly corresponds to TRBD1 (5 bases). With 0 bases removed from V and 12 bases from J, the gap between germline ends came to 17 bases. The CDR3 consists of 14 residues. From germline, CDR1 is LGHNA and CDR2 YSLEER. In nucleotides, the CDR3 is TGCGCCAGCAGCCAAGAAGGGGCGGGCAGGGCACCTTTCTTT. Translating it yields CASSQEGAGRAPFF.

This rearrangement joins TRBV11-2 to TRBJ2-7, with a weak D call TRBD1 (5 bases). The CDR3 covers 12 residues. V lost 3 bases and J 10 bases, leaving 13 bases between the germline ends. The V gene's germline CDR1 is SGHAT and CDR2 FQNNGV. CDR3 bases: TGTGCCAGCAGCTTGGGGTGGACATCTCAGTACTTC. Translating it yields CASSLGWTSQYF.

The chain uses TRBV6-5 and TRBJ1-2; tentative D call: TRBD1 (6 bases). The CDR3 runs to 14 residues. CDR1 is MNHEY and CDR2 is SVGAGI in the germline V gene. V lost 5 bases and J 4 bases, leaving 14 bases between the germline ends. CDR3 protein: CASSLREQGYGYTF. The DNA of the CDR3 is TGTGCCAGCAGTCTCAGGGAACAGGGCTATGGCTACACCTTC.

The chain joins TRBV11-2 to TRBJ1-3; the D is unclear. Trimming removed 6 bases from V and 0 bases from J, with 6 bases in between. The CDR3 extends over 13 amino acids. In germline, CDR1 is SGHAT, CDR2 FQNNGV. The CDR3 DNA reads TGTGCCAGCAGAATAGCCTCTGGAAACACCATATATTTT. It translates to CASRIASGNTIYF.

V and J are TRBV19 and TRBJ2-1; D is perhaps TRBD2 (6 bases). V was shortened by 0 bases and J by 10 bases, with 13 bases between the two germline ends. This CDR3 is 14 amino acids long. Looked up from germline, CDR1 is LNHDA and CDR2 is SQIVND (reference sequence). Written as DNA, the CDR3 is TGTGCCAGTAGTATAGACAGACTAGGTCTAGAGCAGTTCTTC. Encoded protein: CASSIDRLGLEQFF.